This T cell receptor (beta chain) originates from a study of blood T cell repertoires in COVID-19. The data were produced by immunoSEQ multiplex PCR, yet TCRdb's version contains in-frame clones alone and is incomplete. This table holds over 200,000 clones, roughly 85% found once. Cohort assignment relied on participant-reported clinical history. The V and J ends lost 4 bases and 5 bases respectively, with 18 bases between them. CDR1 and CDR2 from the germline V gene are SGHNT and YYREEE (reference sequence). This CDR3 comprises 15 residues. Input material: PBMCs or T cells enriched from blood (not recorded which). The sequence derives from a man between 40 and 49 years old who had recovered from COVID-19. The rearrangement uses TRBV5-4 and TRBJ1-1; D may be TRBD1 (6 bases). The CDR3 is CASSAAGGLWTEAFF. The CDR3 region has the DNA TGTGCCAGCAGCGCGGCGGGGGGCTTATGGACTGAAGCTTTCTTT.